This TCR beta chain was observed in a study of response to subunit inactivated influenza vaccine. Broader study findings: Seasonal influenza vaccination, on each occasion, was suggested by the authors to recruit few new T cells.

The CDR3 covers 14 residues. Germline CDR1 reads SGHRS; CDR2 reads YFSETQ. V dropped 5 bases and J dropped 0 bases, with 10 bases sitting between them. TCRdb ran MiXCR on the RT-PCR reads and lists one entry per CDR3 protein. The sample includes hundreds of thousands of distinct CDR3 sequences, less than 8% seen only once; the top ten take roughly 13%. A word on this clonotype: Its antigen is as yet unknown.

The chain couples TRBV5-1 to TRBJ2-3, with D unclear. The sequence was collected from a man between 50 and 75 years old who received an inactivated influenza vaccine. Specimen: PBMCs from blood, collected about 24 months after vaccination. In nucleotides, the CDR3 is TGCGCCAGCAGACGCCAACCCAGCACAGATACGCAGTATTTT. This sequence encodes CASRRQPSTDTQYF. The full variable domain, its missing parts supplied by reference TRBV5-1 and TRBJ2-3, is KAGVTQTPRYLIKTRGQQVTLSCSPISGHRSVSWYQQTPGQGLQFLFEYFSETQRNKGNFPGRFSGRQFSNSRSEMNVSTLELGDSALYLCASRRQPSTDTQYFGPGTRLTVL.